This T cell receptor beta chain was documented in a study of blood T cell repertoires in COVID-19. In the study overall: The United States, Italy and Spain were the sources of the acute and convalescent COVID-19 samples.

The CDR3 extends over 15 amino acids. Between the trimmed V and J ends, which lost 8 bases and 6 bases, there was a span of 22 bases. Germline V gives CDR1 MDHEN, CDR2 SYDVKM. Repertoires were generated with immunoSEQ multiplex PCR, while TCRdb's copy carries only in-frame clones and drops some. The repertoire holds fewer than 250,000 clones, about 85% seen once, with roughly 10% in the top ten. While infection was still active, Seattle patients were enrolled and then followed longitudinally. Source material: peripheral blood. The clonotype comes from a woman older than 75 with COVID-19, enrolled during active disease. The rearrangement uses TRBV28 and TRBJ1-1; D is perhaps TRBD1 (6 bases). CDR3 sequence: CASGLTGTFAPEAFF. In nucleotides, the CDR3 is TGTGCCAGCGGCCTAACCGGGACATTTGCCCCTGAAGCTTTCTTT.